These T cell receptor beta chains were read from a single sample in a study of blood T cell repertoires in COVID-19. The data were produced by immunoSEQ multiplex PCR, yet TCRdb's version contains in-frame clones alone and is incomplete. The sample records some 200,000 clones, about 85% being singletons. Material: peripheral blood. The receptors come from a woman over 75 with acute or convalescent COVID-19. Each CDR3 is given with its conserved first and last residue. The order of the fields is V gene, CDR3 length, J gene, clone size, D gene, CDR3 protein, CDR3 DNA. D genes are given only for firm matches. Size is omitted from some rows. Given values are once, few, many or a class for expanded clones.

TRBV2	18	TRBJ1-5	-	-	CASSPHPLTNYSNQPQHF	TGTGCCAGCAGTCCTCACCCCCTCACAAATTATAGCAATCAGCCCCAGCATTTT
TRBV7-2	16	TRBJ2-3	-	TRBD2	CASSLASGGATDTQYF	TGTGCCAGCAGCTTAGCGAGCGGGGGGGCCACAGATACGCAGTATTTT
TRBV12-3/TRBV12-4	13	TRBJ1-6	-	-	CASSFDRYSPLHF	TGTGCCAGCAGTTTCGACAGATATTCACCCCTCCACTTT
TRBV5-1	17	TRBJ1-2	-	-	CASSDPPSRGANYGYTF	TGCGCCAGCAGCGACCCCCCCTCCAGGGGAGCTAACTATGGCTACACCTTC
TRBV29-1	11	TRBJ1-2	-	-	CSVEGIGGYTF	TGCAGCGTTGAAGGCATCGGTGGCTACACCTTC
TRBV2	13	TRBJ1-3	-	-	CASSSTSGNTIYF	TGTGCCAGCAGTAGCACCTCTGGAAACACCATATATTTT
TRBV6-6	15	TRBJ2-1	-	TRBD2	CASSYSGTSSNEQFF	TGTGCCAGCAGTTACTCCGGGACTAGCTCCAATGAGCAGTTCTTC
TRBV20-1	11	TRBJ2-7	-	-	CSALDSYEQYF	TGCAGTGCTTTAGACAGCTACGAGCAGTACTTC
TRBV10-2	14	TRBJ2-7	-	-	CASSEPSQVYEQYF	TGCGCCAGCAGTGAGCCCTCACAGGTTTACGAGCAGTACTTC
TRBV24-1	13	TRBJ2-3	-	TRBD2	CATSRGDGDTQYF	TGTGCCACCAGCCGGGGGGACGGGGATACGCAGTATTTT
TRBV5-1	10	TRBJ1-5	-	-	CATYNQPQHF	TGCGCCACCTACAATCAGCCCCAGCATTTT
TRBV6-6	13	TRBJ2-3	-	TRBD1	CASRDRTTDTQYF	TGTGCCAGCAGGGACAGGACGACAGATACGCAGTATTTT
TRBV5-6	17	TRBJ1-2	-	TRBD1	CASSEARFDRAGYGYTF	TGTGCCAGCAGCGAGGCCAGGTTTGACAGGGCTGGCTATGGCTACACCTTC
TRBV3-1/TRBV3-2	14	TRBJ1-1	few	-	CASSPTRRGTEAFF	TGTGCCAGCAGCCCCACCCGCAGGGGCACTGAAGCTTTCTTT
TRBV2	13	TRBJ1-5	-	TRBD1	CASRDREGQPQHF	TGTGCCAGCAGGGACAGGGAGGGACAGCCCCAGCATTTT
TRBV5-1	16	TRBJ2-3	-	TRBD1	CASSTPGQGGTDTQYF	TGCGCCAGCAGCACGCCGGGACAGGGAGGGACAGATACGCAGTATTTT
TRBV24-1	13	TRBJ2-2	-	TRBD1	CATSRQGTGELFF	TGTGCCACCAGTAGACAGGGCACCGGGGAGCTGTTTTTT
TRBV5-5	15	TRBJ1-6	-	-	CASSLIAGGNSPLHF	TGTGCCAGCAGCTTGATCGCGGGCGGCAATTCACCCCTCCACTTT
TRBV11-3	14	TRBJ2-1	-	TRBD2	CASSSPGTTNEQFF	TGTGCCAGCAGCTCCCCCGGGACTACCAATGAGCAGTTCTTC
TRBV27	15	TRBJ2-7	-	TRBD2	CASSFYAGGPYEQYF	TGTGCCAGCAGTTTTTACGCGGGGGGGCCCTACGAGCAGTACTTC
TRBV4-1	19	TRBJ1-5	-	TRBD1	CASSPKGPGTGGSNQPQHF	TGCGCCAGCAGCCCGAAGGGCCCCGGGACAGGGGGTAGCAATCAGCCCCAGCATTTT
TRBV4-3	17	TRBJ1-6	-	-	CASSQDPGSSYNSPLHF	TGCGCCAGCAGCCAAGATCCGGGGAGCTCCTATAATTCACCCCTCCACTTT
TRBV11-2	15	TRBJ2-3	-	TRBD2	CASSLVGTSSDTQYF	TGTGCCAGCAGCTTAGTGGGGACTAGCTCCGATACGCAGTATTTT
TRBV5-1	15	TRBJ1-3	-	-	CASSLDSPSGNTIYF	TGCGCCAGCAGCCTGGACAGTCCCTCTGGAAACACCATATATTTT
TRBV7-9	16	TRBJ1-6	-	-	CASSLGGTGNNSPLHF	TGTGCCAGCAGCTTAGGTGGTACGGGAAATAATTCACCCCTCCACTTT
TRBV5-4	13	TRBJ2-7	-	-	CASSPQGSYEQYF	TGTGCCAGCAGCCCCCAGGGATCCTACGAGCAGTACTTC
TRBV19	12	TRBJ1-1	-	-	CASSIGQGRAFF	TGTGCCAGTAGTATAGGGCAGGGAAGGGCTTTCTTT
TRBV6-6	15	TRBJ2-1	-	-	CASSYTGLSYNEQFF	TGTGCCAGCAGTTACACGGGACTCAGCTACAATGAGCAGTTCTTC
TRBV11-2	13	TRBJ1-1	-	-	CASSLGEGTEAFF	TGTGCCAGCAGCTTAGGAGAGGGCACTGAAGCTTTCTTT
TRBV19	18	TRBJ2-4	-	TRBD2	CASSTRSGGDLAKNIQYF	TGTGCCAGTAGTACCCGAAGCGGGGGAGATTTAGCCAAAAACATTCAGTACTTC
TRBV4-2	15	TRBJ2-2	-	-	CASSQHRREAGELFF	TGTGCCAGCAGCCAACATCGCCGGGAAGCCGGGGAGCTGTTTTTT
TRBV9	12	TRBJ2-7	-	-	CASSGLMGEQYF	TGTGCCAGCAGCGGACTTATGGGCGAGCAGTACTTC
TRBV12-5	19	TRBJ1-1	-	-	CASGLVLSGRATGWTEAFF	TGTGCTAGTGGTTTGGTACTTTCTGGACGGGCTACAGGGTGGACTGAAGCTTTCTTT
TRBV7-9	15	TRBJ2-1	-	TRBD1	CASSGGDRGYNEQFF	TGTGCCAGCAGCGGCGGGGACAGGGGGTACAATGAGCAGTTCTTC
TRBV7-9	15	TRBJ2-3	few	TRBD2	CASSPQREGGDTQYF	TGTGCCAGCAGCCCCCAGCGGGAGGGCGGAGATACGCAGTATTTT
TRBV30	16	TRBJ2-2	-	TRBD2	CAWILAGGPGTGELFF	TGTGCCTGGATACTAGCGGGAGGACCGGGCACCGGGGAGCTGTTTTTT
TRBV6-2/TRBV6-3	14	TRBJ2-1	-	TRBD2	CASSPSGGINEQFF	TGTGCCAGCAGCCCCAGCGGGGGGATAAATGAGCAGTTCTTC
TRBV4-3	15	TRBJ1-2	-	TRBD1	CASSQTRQGRGGYTF	TGCGCCAGCAGCCAGACCAGACAGGGACGGGGTGGCTACACCTTC
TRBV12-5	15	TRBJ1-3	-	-	CASGLRGKSGNTIYF	TGTGCTAGTGGTTTGAGGGGAAAATCGGGAAACACCATATATTTT
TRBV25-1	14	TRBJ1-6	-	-	CASSEDGNNSPLHF	TGTGCCAGCAGTGAGGACGGGAATAATTCACCCCTCCACTTT
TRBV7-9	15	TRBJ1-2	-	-	CASSLDSAGFYGYTF	TGTGCCAGCAGCTTAGATTCCGCGGGGTTCTATGGCTACACCTTC
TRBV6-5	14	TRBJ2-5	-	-	CASRRNGGRGTQYF	TGTGCCAGCAGACGGAATGGAGGGCGGGGGACCCAGTACTTC
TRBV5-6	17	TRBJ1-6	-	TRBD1	CASSLMGQRGINSPLHF	TGTGCCAGCAGCTTGATGGGACAGCGAGGGATTAATTCACCCCTCCACTTT
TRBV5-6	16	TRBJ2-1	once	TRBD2	CASSTSGTSSYNEQFF	TGTGCCAGCAGCACGTCCGGGACTAGTAGCTACAATGAGCAGTTCTTC
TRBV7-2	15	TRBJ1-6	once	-	CASSLAGPPNSPLHF	TGTGCCAGCAGCTTAGCGGGGCCACCCAATTCACCCCTCCACTTT
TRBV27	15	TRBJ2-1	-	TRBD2	CASSLGLAGLNEQFF	TGTGCCAGCAGTTTGGGCCTAGCGGGGCTGAATGAGCAGTTCTTC
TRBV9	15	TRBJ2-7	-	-	CASSGGSTGTYEQYF	TGTGCCAGCAGCGGGGGGTCGACAGGCACCTACGAGCAGTACTTC
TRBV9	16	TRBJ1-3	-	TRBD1	CASSVGTGAIGNTIYF	TGTGCCAGCAGCGTTGGCACAGGGGCCATAGGAAACACCATATATTTT
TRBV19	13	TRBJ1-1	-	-	CASNRRLNTEAFF	TGTGCCAGTAATCGCAGGCTTAACACTGAAGCTTTCTTT
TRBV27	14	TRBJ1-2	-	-	CASSQNRARNGYTF	TGTGCCAGCAGCCAAAACAGGGCCAGGAATGGCTACACCTTC
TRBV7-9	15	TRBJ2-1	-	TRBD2	CASSQGLAGEDEQFF	TGTGCCAGCAGCCAAGGACTAGCGGGAGAGGATGAGCAGTTCTTC
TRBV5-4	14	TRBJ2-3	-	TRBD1	CASSLGQGKDTQYF	TGTGCCAGCAGCTTGGGACAGGGCAAAGATACGCAGTATTTT
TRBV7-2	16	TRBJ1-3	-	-	CASTQNRASSGNTIYF	TGTGCCAGCACCCAAAACAGGGCTAGCTCTGGAAACACCATATATTTT
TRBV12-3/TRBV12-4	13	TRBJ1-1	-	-	CASSAGGRTEAFF	TGTGCCAGCAGTGCCGGGGGGAGAACTGAAGCTTTCTTT
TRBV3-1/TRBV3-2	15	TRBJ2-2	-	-	CASSPGSATTGELFF	TGTGCCAGCAGCCCCGGAAGCGCGACCACCGGGGAGCTGTTTTTT